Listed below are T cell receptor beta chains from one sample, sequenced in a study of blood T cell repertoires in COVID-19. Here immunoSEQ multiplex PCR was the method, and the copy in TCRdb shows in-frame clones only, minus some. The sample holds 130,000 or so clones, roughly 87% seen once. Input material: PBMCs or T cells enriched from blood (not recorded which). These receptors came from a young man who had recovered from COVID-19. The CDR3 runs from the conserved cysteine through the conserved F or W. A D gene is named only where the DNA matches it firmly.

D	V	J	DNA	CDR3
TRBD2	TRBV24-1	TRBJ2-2	TGTGCCACCGGAACTAGCGGGGGGACCGGGGAGCTGTTTTTT	CATGTSGGTGELFF
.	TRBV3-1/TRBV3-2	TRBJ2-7	TGTGCCAGCAGCCAAGGACGGGGAGCCTACGAGCAGTACTTC	CASSQGRGAYEQYF
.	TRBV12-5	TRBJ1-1	TGTGCTAGTGGAGGACAGTATGAAGCTTTCTTT	CASGGQYEAFF
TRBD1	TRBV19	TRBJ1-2	TGTGCCAGCACCCTTTGGACAGGCTATGGCTACACCTTC	CASTLWTGYGYTF
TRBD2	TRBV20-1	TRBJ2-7	TGCAGTGCTGGTGGACTAGCAAGCTACGAGCAGTACTTC	CSAGGLASYEQYF
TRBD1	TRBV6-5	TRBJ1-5	TGTGCCAGCAGTTCCGATGACAGGGCTCAGCCCCAGCATTTT	CASSSDDRAQPQHF
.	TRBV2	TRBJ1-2	TGTGCCAGCAGCTATTACCCAGGGGCGGACACTGATACCTTC	CASSYYPGADTDTF
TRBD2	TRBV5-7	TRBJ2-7	TGTGCCAGCAGGATCCTAGTTAGACTAGCGGGAGACGAGCAGTACTTC	CASRILVRLAGDEQYF
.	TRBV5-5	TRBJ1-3	TGTGCCAGCAGCTCCGGGAGCTCTGGAAACACCATATATTTT	CASSSGSSGNTIYF
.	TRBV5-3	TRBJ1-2	TGTGCCAGAAGCTTGTGCGGGGATGGCTACACCTTC	CARSLCGDGYTF
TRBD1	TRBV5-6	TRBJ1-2	TGTGCCAGCAGCTACGAACAGGGGTCCTATGGCTACACCTTC	CASSYEQGSYGYTF